Sample share makes the clone carrying this T cell receptor beta chain medium-sized. Antigen unknown. Assay: immunoSEQ multiplex PCR; the TCRdb copy retains only in-frame clones and omits some. The sample has approximately 26,000 clones, none seen only once. This sample is drawn from a study of T cell clonality in common variable immunodeficiency. CVID subjects had received replacement immunoglobulin for at least one year. No CVID subject was ill or on immunomodulatory drugs when sampled. Findings of the study overall: Shared TCRbeta clones were fewer between CVID subjects than controls. Links between repertoire features and CVID complications were heterogeneity-limited. In common variable immunodeficiency, TCR beta chains reportedly carried fewer deletions and N-nucleotide insertions.

The material sequenced was peripheral blood mononuclear cells. The sequence was obtained from a human donor with common variable immunodeficiency.

The sequenced CDR3 bases are TGTGCCAGCAGCTTACTAGCGGGGGGCTCCTACAATGAG. This encodes CASSLLAGGSYNE. The CDR3 as a whole reads CASSLLAGGSYNEQFF. The V and J genes are TRBV7-3 and TRBJ2-1; 11 bases fit TRBD2. The read stops 3 residues short of the end of the CDR3; the missing end is completed from the germline J gene. V lost 2 bases to trimming and J lost 0 bases; unmatched junction nucleotides: 0. The CDR3 has 16 amino acids. Germline CDR1 reads SGHTA; CDR2 reads FQGTGA.